The 29 T cell receptor beta chains listed next were all sequenced from one sample in a study of T cell responses to AZD1222 COVID-19 vaccine (dated by TCRdb to the early 2020s). Library construction relied on the immunoSEQ multiplex PCR assay. TCRdb took over this immuneACCESS table, retaining in-frame rearrangements with V and J assigned. Such tables are incomplete; in checked studies, under half of the missing clones stem from an unresolved V gene, and the remainder is unexplained. The sample has some 66,000 clones on record, about 90% of them singletons. The ten largest account for about 18% of the sample. Taken with the paper, the label for time point translates to: baseline before first vaccination. Source: peripheral blood, taken on day 0 of AZD1222 vaccination. Receptors originate from an adult in good health.

The rearrangement uses TRBV28 and TRBJ1-2; 8 nucleotides agree with TRBD1. V lost 4 bases to trimming and J lost 4 bases; unmatched junction nucleotides: 8. Germline V gene sequence: CDR1 MDHEN, CDR2 SYDVKM. This CDR3 is built from 15 residues. The CDR3 protein is CASSSAGQGLYGYTF. In DNA, the CDR3 is TGTGCCAGCAGTTCCGCTGGACAGGGCCTCTATGGCTACACCTTC.

The CDR3 nucleotides read TGTGCCAGCAGTAGGATAGCGGGGGCCTACAATGAGCAGTTCTTC. Its translation: CASSRIAGAYNEQFF. The genes are TRBV6-5 and TRBJ2-1, with 9 bases matching TRBD2. This CDR3 is built from 15 residues. The V gene end was trimmed by 5 bases and the J gene end by 2 bases; junction bases not matched to a gene: 4. Germline V gives CDR1 MNHEY, CDR2 SVGAGI.

CDR3 sequence (DNA): TGCAGCGTTGCTGACGGGAATGAGCAGTTCTTC. Translation gives CSVADGNEQFF. The chain is built from TRBV29-1 and TRBJ2-1; no clear D gene. In germline, CDR1 is SQVTM, CDR2 ANQGSEA. Trimming stripped 4 bases from V and 7 bases from J, with 8 bases between. The CDR3 is 11 residues long.

The chain is built from TRBV9 and TRBJ2-3, with no clear D. The germline V gene encodes CDR1 SGDLS and CDR2 YYNGEE. The germline V and J ends were trimmed by 2 bases and 2 bases, with 9 bases remaining between them. This CDR3 has 14 amino acids. The CDR3 reads CASSVLGNTDTQYF. The CDR3 region has the DNA TGTGCCAGCAGCGTTCTGGGGAACACAGATACGCAGTATTTT. The whole variable domain, remainder taken from reference TRBV9 and TRBJ2-3, is DSGVTQTPKHLITATGQRVTLRCSPRSGDLSVYWYQQSLDQGLQFLIQYYNGEERAKGNILERFSAQQFPDLHSELNLSSLELGDSALYFCASSVLGNTDTQYFGPGTRLTVL.

This chain links TRBV9 with TRBJ2-6, with 10 positions matching TRBD1. The CDR3 totals 20 residues. CDR1 and CDR2 (germline): SGDLS, YYNGEE. The V and J ends lost 6 bases and 0 bases, in that order; junction bases with no gene match: 15. CDR3 sequence: CASTTGTGVMRSSGANVLTF. DNA of the CDR3: TGTGCCAGCACTACCGGGACAGGGGTTATGCGAAGCTCTGGGGCCAACGTCCTGACTTTC.

The rearrangement uses TRBV6-2 or TRBV6-3 and TRBJ2-3; 12 bases are a match to TRBD2. The germline CDR1 and CDR2 sequences are MNHEY and SVGEGT. The CDR3 consists of 15 residues. V dropped 4 bases and J dropped 4; count of bases not matched to a gene: 3. The CDR3 loop is CASSSTSGGADTQYF. DNA of the CDR3: TGTGCCAGCAGTTCGACTAGCGGGGGTGCAGATACGCAGTATTTT.

Notes on this clone: The same CDR3 also results from other DNA sequences found in this sample. Here the CDR3 DNA reads TGTGCCAGCAGCGTAGAGGGAAGTGGGGACTATGGCTACACCTTC. Translating it yields CASSVEGSGDYGYTF. This chain joins TRBV9 and TRBJ1-2; no firm D call. Germline assignment: CDR1 SGDLS and CDR2 YYNGEE. Trimming cost V 0 bases and J 3 bases, with 12 bases left between them. The CDR3 has 15 residues.

The chain has TRBV20-1 and TRBJ1-6, with D possibly being TRBD1 (5 bases). In germline, CDR1 is DFQATT, CDR2 SNEGSKA (reference sequence). The CDR3 is 15 residues long. The ends were cut back, 3 bases at V and 3 bases at J, with 12 bases in the middle. CDR3 residues: CSASVGQGYNSPLHF. For the CDR3, the DNA is TGCAGTGCTAGTGTGGGTCAGGGCTATAATTCACCCCTCCACTTT.

This clone was found once. The genes are TRBV30 and TRBJ1-5; D uncertain. V gave up 1 base and J gave up 4 bases, with 8 bases separating them. The CDR3 length is 13 residues. Germline assignment: CDR1 GTSNPN and CDR2 SVGIG (reference sequence). The CDR3 is CAWSGVENQPQHF. DNA of the CDR3: TGTGCCTGGAGTGGAGTCGAAAATCAGCCCCAGCATTTT. Variable domain in full (rest from reference TRBV30 and TRBJ1-5): SQTIHQWPATLVQPVGSPLSLECTVEGTSNPNLYWYRQAAGRGLQLLFYSVGIGQISSEVPQNLSASRPQDRQFILSSKKLLLSDSGFYLCAWSGVENQPQHFGDGTRLSIL.

This clone was seen a single time. This chain uses TRBV4-2 with TRBJ1-2; possible D gene TRBD1, 5 bases. The germline gives CDR1 LGHNA, CDR2 YNFKEQ. V lost 0 bases, J lost 3 bases, and 11 bases lay in between. The CDR3 consists of 15 residues. This chain's CDR3 is CASSQEPGLYYGYTF. In nucleotides, the CDR3 is TGTGCCAGCAGCCAAGAGCCGGGACTTTACTATGGCTACACCTTC.

This chain joins TRBV7-2 and TRBJ2-2, with 8 bases fitting TRBD1. The J segment lost 4 bases and the V segment lost 7 bases, leaving 14 bases of the junction unmatched. Germline CDR1 is SGHTA and CDR2 is FQGNSA. The CDR3 length is 17 residues. This CDR3 reads CASTVRLTGDGTGELFF. The CDR3 nucleotides are TGTGCCAGCACCGTGAGATTGACAGGGGACGGCACCGGGGAGCTGTTTTTT.

The rearrangement links TRBV4-1 to TRBJ1-4; D not certain. Germline V gene sequence: CDR1 MGHRA, CDR2 YSYEKL. CDR3 length: 17 amino acids. The V end was cut by 0 bases, the J end by 5 bases, with 16 bases between. This chain's CDR3 is CASSQDPRPQKNEKLFF. In DNA, the CDR3 is TGCGCCAGCAGCCAAGATCCCAGGCCACAAAAGAATGAAAAACTGTTTTTT.

This clone was found a few times. V is TRBV10-2 and J is TRBJ1-2; 10 nucleotides align to TRBD1. Germline CDR1 is WSHSY and CDR2 is SAAADI. The V and J ends lost 6 bases and 4 bases, in that order; junction bases with no gene match: 2. The CDR3 runs 13 residues. CDR3 nucleotides: TGCGCCAGCAGGGACAGGGGGGCCTATGGCTACACCTTC. Translated: CASRDRGAYGYTF.

The chain has TRBV5-1 and TRBJ2-2; 12 nucleotides agree with TRBD1. J gave up 5 bases and V 2 bases, and 7 bases lay outside the gene matches. The CDR3 is 17 amino acids. From germline, CDR1 is SGHRS and CDR2 YFSETQ. Here the CDR3 DNA reads TGCGCCAGCAGCTTCGGGACAGGGGGCGCGGGGACCGGGGAGCTGTTTTTT. Translated, it gives CASSFGTGGAGTGELFF.

The chain couples TRBV11-3 to TRBJ1-4, with D perhaps TRBD1 (5 bases). Trimming shortened V by 0 bases and J by 8 bases, and 13 bases separated the two germline ends. Germline V gene data show CDR1 as SGHNT and CDR2 as YENEEA. This CDR3 spans 15 amino acids. CDR3 residues: CASSLDFQGREKLFF. The CDR3 nucleotides read TGTGCCAGCAGCTTAGATTTCCAGGGTCGAGAAAAACTGTTTTTT.

The genes are TRBV18 and TRBJ1-2; D not resolved. Germline values: CDR1 KGHSH, CDR2 LQKENI. V was clipped by 6 bases and J by 0 bases, with 8 bases between them. CDR3 length: 13 amino acids. The CDR3 sequence: CASSDGANYGYTF. The CDR3 DNA sequence: TGTGCCAGCTCCGACGGTGCTAACTATGGCTACACCTTC.

V gene TRBV6-5 combines with J gene TRBJ2-5; D gene unclear. Trimming stripped 5 bases from V and 5 bases from J, with 9 bases between. Germline V CDR1 and CDR2: MNHEY, SVGAGI. The CDR3 runs 12 residues. CDR3: CASSPLGETQYF. DNA for the CDR3: TGTGCCAGCAGTCCCTTAGGGGAGACCCAGTACTTC.

The rearrangement links TRBV7-3 to TRBJ1-1; no reliable D call. Trimming removed 0 bases at V and 1 base at J, with 6 bases between. Germline CDR1 SGHTA, CDR2 FQGTGA. The length of the CDR3 is 14 residues. CDR3 sequence (DNA): TGTGCCAGCAGCTTAACTTCCAGGAACACTGAAGCTTTCTTT. Its translation: CASSLTSRNTEAFF.

This clone occurred a few times. J is TRBJ1-3 and V is TRBV5-6; TRBD1 aligns across 9 bases. CDR1 is SGHDT, CDR2 YYEEEE, per germline. The ends lost 3 bases at V and 1 base at J; junction bases unmatched: 11. This CDR3 has 18 amino acids. The CDR3: CASSWTGDVRPSGNTIYF. The CDR3 DNA reads as TGTGCCAGCAGCTGGACAGGGGATGTTAGACCTTCTGGAAACACCATATATTTT.

The count of this clone is one. The J gene is TRBJ2-7, the V gene TRBV6-5; D unclear. Trimming took 3 bases from V and 2 from J, leaving 14 bases between them. The CDR3 consists of 15 residues. Germline-derived CDR1 and CDR2 are MNHEY and SVGAGI. CDR3 protein: CASSYSLGRTYEQYF. DNA for the CDR3: TGTGCCAGCAGTTATTCCCTAGGTCGGACCTACGAGCAGTACTTC.

This chain connects TRBV6-6 to TRBJ2-7, with TRBD2 matching over 7 bases. The CDR3 length is 13 residues. V shed 6 bases, J shed 6 bases, and the junction held 8 bases outside the gene matches. The germline gives CDR1 MNHNY, CDR2 SVGAGI (reference sequence). CDR3: CASRGGRAIEQYF. In DNA, the CDR3 is TGTGCCAGCAGGGGTGGGAGGGCCATCGAGCAGTACTTC.

The CDR3, as DNA: TGCAGCGTTGAAGGGGAGGGGTACGAGCAGTACTTC. This codes for CSVEGEGYEQYF. This sequence joins TRBV29-1 and TRBJ2-7, with 7 nucleotides matching TRBD2. V was pared by 1 base and J by 4 bases, with 1 base of the junction left unmatched. CDR1 is SQVTM and CDR2 is ANQGSEA in the germline V gene. There are 12 residues in the CDR3.

V is TRBV2 and J is TRBJ1-2; 8 bases fit TRBD1. V dropped 8 bases and J dropped 8; count of bases not matched to a gene: 7. Germline CDR1 reads SNHLY; CDR2 reads FYNNEI. This CDR3 is built from 12 residues. CDR3 sequence reads: CASHGTGGGYTF. CDR3 coding DNA: TGTGCCAGCCATGGGACAGGTGGAGGCTACACCTTC.

This chain joins TRBV29-1 and TRBJ2-1; the match to TRBD2 covers 10 bases. The V segment lost 7 bases and the J segment 2 bases; nucleotides outside the gene matches: 5. Germline values: CDR1 SQVTM, CDR2 ANQGSEA. This CDR3 has 14 amino acids. The CDR3 sequence: CSARLAGPYNEQFF. In DNA, the CDR3 is TGCAGCGCTCGACTAGCGGGCCCCTACAATGAGCAGTTCTTC.

This clone was found a few times. CDR3 residues: CASGSVEAFF. The DNA for the CDR3 is TGTGCCAGCGGCTCTGTGGAAGCTTTCTTT. This rearrangement joins TRBV7-9 to TRBJ1-1; D gene uncertain. The CDR3 is 10 amino acids. Germline CDR1 is SEHNR and CDR2 is FQNEAQ (reference sequence). Trimming stripped 8 bases from V and 8 bases from J, with 9 bases between. Supplemented by reference TRBV7-9 and TRBJ1-1, the full variable domain reads DTGVSQNPRHKITKRGQNVTFRCDPISEHNRLYWYRQTLGQGPEFLTYFQNEAQLEKSRLLSDRFSAERPKGSFSTLEIQRTEQGDSAMYLCASGSVEAFFGQGTRLTVV.

The chain combines TRBV28 with TRBJ1-1; the D gene is possibly TRBD1 (6 bases). The germline CDR1 and CDR2 sequences are MDHEN and SYDVKM. CDR3 length: 15 residues. Deletions cut 4 bases from V and 0 bases from J, with 12 bases between. For the CDR3, the DNA is TGTGCCAGCAGTTCTAACAGGGATATGAACACTGAAGCTTTCTTT. Protein product: CASSSNRDMNTEAFF.

The chain has TRBV5-1 and TRBJ2-7, with D possibly matching TRBD2 (5 bases). The CDR3 consists of 12 residues. With 3 bases removed from V and 4 bases from J, the gap between germline ends came to 8 bases. CDR1 and CDR2 (germline): SGHRS, YFSETQ. This chain's CDR3 is CASSSPGYEQYF. Written as DNA, the CDR3 is TGCGCCAGCAGCTCCCCGGGATACGAGCAGTACTTC.

CDR3 in amino acids: CASSLGQGFSEAFF. Written as DNA, the CDR3 is TGTGCCAGCAGCTTAGGACAGGGGTTCTCTGAAGCTTTCTTT. The genes are TRBV7-6 and TRBJ1-1, with 8 bases lining up with TRBD1. After removal of 1 base from V and 6 bases from J, the junction contained 4 bases not matched to a gene. CDR1 SGHVS and CDR2 FNYEAQ come from the germline V gene. The CDR3 spans 14 residues. Together with reference TRBV7-6 and TRBJ1-1, the CDR3 gives the full variable domain: GAGVSQSPRYKVTKRGQDVALRCDPISGHVSLYWYRQALGQGPEFLTYFNYEAQQDKSGLPNDRFSAERPEGSISTLTIQRTEQRDSAMYRCASSLGQGFSEAFFGQGTRLTVV.

This chain connects TRBV6-2 or TRBV6-3 to TRBJ1-2; no reliable D call. The CDR3 is 13 residues long. Trimming took off 2 bases at V and 4 bases at J, with 8 bases between the two ends. Germline CDR1 and CDR2: MNHEY and SVGEGT. CDR3 DNA sequence: TGTGCCAGCAGTTACCCCAGGAGCTATGGCTACACCTTC. It yields the protein CASSYPRSYGYTF.